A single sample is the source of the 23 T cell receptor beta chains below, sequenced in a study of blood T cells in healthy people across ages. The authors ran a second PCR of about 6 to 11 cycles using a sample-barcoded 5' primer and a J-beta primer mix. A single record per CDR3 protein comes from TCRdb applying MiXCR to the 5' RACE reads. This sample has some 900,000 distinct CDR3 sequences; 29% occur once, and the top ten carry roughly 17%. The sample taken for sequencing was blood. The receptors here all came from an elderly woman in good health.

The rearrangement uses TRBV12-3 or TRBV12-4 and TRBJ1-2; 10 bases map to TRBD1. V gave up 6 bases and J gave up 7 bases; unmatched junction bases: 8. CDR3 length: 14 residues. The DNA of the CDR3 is TGTGCCAGCAGGCCTACCGGGACAGGGGCTGGCTACACCTTC. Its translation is CASRPTGTGAGYTF.

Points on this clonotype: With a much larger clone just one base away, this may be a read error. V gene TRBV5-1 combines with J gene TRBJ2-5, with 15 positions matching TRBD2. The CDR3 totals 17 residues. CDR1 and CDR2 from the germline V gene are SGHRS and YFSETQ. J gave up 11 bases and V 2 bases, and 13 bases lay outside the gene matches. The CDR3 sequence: CASSLQGTSGGWNEQYF. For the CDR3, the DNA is TGCGCCAGCAGCTTACAAGGGACTAGCGGGGGGTGGAATGAGCAGTACTTC.

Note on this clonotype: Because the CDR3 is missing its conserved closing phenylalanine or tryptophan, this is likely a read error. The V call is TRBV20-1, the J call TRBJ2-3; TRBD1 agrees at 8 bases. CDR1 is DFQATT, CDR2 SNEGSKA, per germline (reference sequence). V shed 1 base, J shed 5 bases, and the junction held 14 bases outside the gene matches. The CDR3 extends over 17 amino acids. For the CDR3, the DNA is TGCAGTGCTAGAGCCGGGCGCCGGCAGGGGGCTAGAGATACGCAGTATTTG. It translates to CSARAGRRQGARDTQYL.

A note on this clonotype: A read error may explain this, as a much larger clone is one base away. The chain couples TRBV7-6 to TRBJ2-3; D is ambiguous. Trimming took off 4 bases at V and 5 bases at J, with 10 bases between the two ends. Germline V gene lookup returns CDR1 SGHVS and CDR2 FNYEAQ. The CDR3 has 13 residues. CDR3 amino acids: CASSSDRRDTQYF. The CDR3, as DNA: TGTGCCAGCAGCTCCGACCGAAGAGATACGCAGTATTTT.

The CDR3, as DNA: TGTGCCAGCAGTGCCGCTTGGGGGGCAGGGGCCTACAATGAGCAGTTCTTC. Protein: CASSAAWGAGAYNEQFF. The V call is TRBV25-1, the J call TRBJ2-1; D tentatively fits TRBD1 or TRBD2 (6 bases each). V gave up 4 bases and J gave up 2 bases, with 18 bases separating them. This CDR3 is built from 17 residues. The V gene's germline CDR1 is MGHDK and CDR2 SYGVNS.

The CDR3 DNA sequence: TGCGCCAGCAGCTCGTGGGAGCTTGCAACTGAAGCTTTCTTT. This gives the protein CASSSWELATEAFF. V is TRBV5-1 and J is TRBJ1-1; D unresolved. The germline V gene encodes CDR1 SGHRS and CDR2 YFSETQ. This CDR3 contains 14 residues. The germline V and J ends were trimmed by 3 bases and 5 bases, with 14 bases remaining between them.

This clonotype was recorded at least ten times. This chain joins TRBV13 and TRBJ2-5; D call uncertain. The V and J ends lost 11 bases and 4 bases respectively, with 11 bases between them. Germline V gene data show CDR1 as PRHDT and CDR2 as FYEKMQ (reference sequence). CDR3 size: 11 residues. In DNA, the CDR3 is TGTGCCGTCGCGCTCGGAGAGACCCAGTACTTC. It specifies CAVALGETQYF.

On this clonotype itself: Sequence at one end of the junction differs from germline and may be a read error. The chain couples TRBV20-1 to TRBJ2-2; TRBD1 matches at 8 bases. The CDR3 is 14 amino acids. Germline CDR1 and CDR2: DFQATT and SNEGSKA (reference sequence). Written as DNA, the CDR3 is TGCAGTGCTAGTGACAGGGGTGGCACCGGGGAGCGGTTTTTT. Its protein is CSASDRGGTGERFF.

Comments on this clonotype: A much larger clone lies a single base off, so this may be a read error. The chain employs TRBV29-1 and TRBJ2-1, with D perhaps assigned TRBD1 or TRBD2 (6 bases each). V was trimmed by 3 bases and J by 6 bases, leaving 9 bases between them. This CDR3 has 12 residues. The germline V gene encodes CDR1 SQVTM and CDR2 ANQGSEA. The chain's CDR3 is CSVDRGRNEQFF. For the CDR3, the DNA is TGCAGCGTTGACCGGGGGCGCAATGAGCAGTTCTTC.

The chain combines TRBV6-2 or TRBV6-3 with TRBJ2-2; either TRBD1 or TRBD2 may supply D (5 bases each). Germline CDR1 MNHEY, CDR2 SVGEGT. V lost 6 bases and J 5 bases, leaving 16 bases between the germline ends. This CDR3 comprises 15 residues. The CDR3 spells CASRVAGTVTGELFF. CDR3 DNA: TGTGCCAGCAGGGTCGCCGGGACGGTAACCGGGGAGCTGTTTTTT.

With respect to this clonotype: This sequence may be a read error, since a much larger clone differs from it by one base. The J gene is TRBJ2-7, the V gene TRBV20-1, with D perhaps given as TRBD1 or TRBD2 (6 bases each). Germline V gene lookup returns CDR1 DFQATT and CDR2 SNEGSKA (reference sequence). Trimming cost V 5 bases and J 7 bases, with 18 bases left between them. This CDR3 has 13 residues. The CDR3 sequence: CSAVKQGGGEQYF. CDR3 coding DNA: TGCAGTGCTGTTAAACAGGGAGGCGGGGAGCAGTACTTC.

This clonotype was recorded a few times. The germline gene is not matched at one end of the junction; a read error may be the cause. The CDR3 DNA reads TGTGCTAGCAGTTCAACTAGCGGGAGGTACAATGAGCAGTTCTTC. It codes for CASSSTSGRYNEQFF. The chain carries TRBV7-7 and TRBJ2-1; 12 nucleotides align to TRBD2. Germline assignment: CDR1 SSHAT and CDR2 FNYEAQ (reference sequence). CDR3 length: 15 amino acids.

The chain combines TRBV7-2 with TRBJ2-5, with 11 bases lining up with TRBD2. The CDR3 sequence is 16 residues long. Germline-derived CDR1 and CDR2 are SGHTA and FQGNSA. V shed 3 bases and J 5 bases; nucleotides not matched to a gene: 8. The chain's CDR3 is CASSFFLAGGGETQYF. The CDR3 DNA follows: TGTGCCAGCAGCTTTTTTCTAGCGGGAGGAGGGGAGACCCAGTACTTC.

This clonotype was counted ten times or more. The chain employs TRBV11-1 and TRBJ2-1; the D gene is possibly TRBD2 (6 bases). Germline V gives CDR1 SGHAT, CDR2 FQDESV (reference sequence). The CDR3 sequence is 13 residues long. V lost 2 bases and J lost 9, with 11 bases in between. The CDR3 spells CASSLRRDGEQFF. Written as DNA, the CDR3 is TGTGCCAGCAGCTTACGGCGGGACGGTGAGCAGTTCTTC.

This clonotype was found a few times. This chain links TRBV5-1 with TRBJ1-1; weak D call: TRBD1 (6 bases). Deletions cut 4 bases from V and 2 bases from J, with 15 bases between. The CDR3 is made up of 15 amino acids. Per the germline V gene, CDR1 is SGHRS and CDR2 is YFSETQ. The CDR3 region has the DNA TGCGCCAGCAGCGGGGAAGGACAGCCAAACACTGAAGCTTTCTTT. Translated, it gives CASSGEGQPNTEAFF. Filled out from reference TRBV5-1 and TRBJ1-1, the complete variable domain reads KAGVTQTPRYLIKTRGQQVTLSCSPISGHRSVSWYQQTPGQGLQFLFEYFSETQRNKGNFPGRFSGRQFSNSRSEMNVSTLELGDSALYLCASSGEGQPNTEAFFGQGTRLTVV.

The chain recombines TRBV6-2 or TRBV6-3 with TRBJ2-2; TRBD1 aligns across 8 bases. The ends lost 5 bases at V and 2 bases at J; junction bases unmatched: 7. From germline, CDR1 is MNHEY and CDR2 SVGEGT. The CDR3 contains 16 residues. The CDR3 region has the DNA TGTGCCAGCAGTGGAACCGGGACAGGAAACACCGGGGAGCTGTTTTTT. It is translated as CASSGTGTGNTGELFF.

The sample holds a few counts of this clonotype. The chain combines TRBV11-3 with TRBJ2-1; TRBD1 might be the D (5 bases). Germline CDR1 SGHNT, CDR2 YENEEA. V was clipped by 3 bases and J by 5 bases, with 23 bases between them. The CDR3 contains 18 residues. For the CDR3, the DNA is TGTGCCAGCAGCTTCCTTGGTCAGGGAATGAGTAACAACAATGAGCAGTTCTTC. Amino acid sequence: CASSFLGQGMSNNNEQFF.

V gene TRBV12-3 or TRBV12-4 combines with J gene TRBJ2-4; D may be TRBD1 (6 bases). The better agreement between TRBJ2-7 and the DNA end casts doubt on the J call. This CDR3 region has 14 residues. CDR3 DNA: TGTGCCAGCAGTTTACAGGGGAAGGGCTACGAGCAGTACTTC. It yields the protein CASSLQGKGYEQYF.

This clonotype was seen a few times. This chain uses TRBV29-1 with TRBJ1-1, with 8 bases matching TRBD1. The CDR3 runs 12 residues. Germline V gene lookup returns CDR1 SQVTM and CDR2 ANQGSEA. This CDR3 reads CRADRAFPEAFF. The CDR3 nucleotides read TGCAGAGCGGACAGGGCTTTTCCTGAAGCTTTCTTT.

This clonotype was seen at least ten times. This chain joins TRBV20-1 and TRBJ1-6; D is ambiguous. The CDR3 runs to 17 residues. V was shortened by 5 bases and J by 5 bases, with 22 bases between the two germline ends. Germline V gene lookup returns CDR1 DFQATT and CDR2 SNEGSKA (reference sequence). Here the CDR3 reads CSAPGSTGQNHNSPLHF. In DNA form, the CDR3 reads TGCAGTGCTCCGGGGAGTACTGGGCAGAACCATAATTCACCCCTCCACTTT.

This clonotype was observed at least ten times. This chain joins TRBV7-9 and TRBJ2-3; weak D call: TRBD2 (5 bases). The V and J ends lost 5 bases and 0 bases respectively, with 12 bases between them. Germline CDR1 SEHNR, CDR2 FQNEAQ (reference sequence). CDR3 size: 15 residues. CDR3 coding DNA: TGTGCCAGCAGCCCTGAACTAGGTAGCACAGATACGCAGTATTTT. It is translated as CASSPELGSTDTQYF.

This chain's CDR3 is CSVGPQSSYEQYF. The CDR3 region has the DNA TGCAGCGTTGGCCCTCAGAGCTCCTACGAGCAGTACTTC. The chain employs TRBV29-1 and TRBJ2-7, with D hard to call. This CDR3 is built from 13 residues. The germline V gene has CDR1 SQVTM and CDR2 ANQGSEA. V lost 4 bases, J lost 0 bases, and 10 bases lay in between.

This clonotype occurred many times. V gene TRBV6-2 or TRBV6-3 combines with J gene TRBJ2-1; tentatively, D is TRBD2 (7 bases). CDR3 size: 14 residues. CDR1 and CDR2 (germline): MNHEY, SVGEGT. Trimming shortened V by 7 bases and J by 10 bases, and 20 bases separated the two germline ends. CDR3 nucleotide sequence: TGTGCCAGCATTTTAAGGGGGGGATCCGGAGAGCAGTTCTTC. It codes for CASILRGGSGEQFF.